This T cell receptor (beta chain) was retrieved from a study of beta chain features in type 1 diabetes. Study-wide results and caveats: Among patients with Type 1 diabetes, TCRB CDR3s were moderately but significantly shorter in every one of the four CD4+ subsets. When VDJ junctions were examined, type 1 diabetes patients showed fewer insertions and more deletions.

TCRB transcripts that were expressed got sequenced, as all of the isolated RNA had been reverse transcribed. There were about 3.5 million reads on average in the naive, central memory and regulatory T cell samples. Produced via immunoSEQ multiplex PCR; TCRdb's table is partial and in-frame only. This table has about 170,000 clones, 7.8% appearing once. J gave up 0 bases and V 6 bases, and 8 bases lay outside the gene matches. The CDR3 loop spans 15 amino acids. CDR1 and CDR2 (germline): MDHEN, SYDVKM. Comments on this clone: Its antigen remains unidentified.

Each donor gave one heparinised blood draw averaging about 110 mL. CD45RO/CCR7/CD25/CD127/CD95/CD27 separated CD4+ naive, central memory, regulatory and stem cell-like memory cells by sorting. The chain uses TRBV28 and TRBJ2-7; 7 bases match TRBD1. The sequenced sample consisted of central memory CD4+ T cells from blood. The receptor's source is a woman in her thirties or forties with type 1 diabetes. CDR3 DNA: TGTGCCAGCAGCCAAGGGACAGAAAGCTCCTACGAGCAGTACTTC. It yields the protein CASSQGTESSYEQYF.